The 22 T cell receptor beta chains listed next were all sequenced from one sample in a study of T cells after yellow fever vaccination. Each CDR3 protein is one row after TCRdb ran MiXCR on the 5' RACE reads. The profile shows about 47,000 distinct CDR3 sequences, about 7.9% of them singletons. Sequenced here: CD8+ T cells sorted from PBMCs, sampled about 2 weeks after the first yellow fever vaccination. The receptors stem from a man between 18 and 29 years old who received the YFV17D yellow fever vaccine.

This clonotype was found many times. The chain couples TRBV6-1 to TRBJ1-5; 9 bases align to TRBD1. CDR3 length: 16 residues. V gave up 3 bases and J gave up 7 bases; unmatched junction bases: 10. Germline values: CDR1 MNHNS, CDR2 SASEGT. The CDR3 loop is CASSDGPDRGGQPQHF. The DNA for the CDR3 is TGTGCCAGCAGTGATGGCCCGGACAGGGGAGGACAGCCCCAGCATTTT.

This clonotype was recorded many times. The J gene is TRBJ2-1, the V gene TRBV3-1; 9 bases are shared with TRBD2. This CDR3 is built from 17 residues. V dropped 0 bases and J dropped 9; count of bases not matched to a gene: 12. From germline, CDR1 is LGHDT and CDR2 YNNKEL (reference sequence). The CDR3 DNA is TGTGCCAGCAGCCAAGACAGAGTCCAGCGGGGGGATGGTGAGCAGTTCTTC. Its protein product is CASSQDRVQRGDGEQFF.

This clonotype was found many times. V gene TRBV9 combines with J gene TRBJ2-7, with no clear D. Germline CDR1 SGDLS, CDR2 YYNGEE. This CDR3 has 15 residues. V was pared by 2 bases and J by 5 bases, with 17 bases between. The CDR3 DNA follows: TGTGCCAGCAGCGTCATACAAGAAGCCCCTGACGAGCAGTACGTC. Protein: CASSVIQEAPDEQYV.

This chain links TRBV7-2 with TRBJ2-7; D is perhaps TRBD2 (5 bases). From germline, CDR1 is SGHTA and CDR2 FQGNSA. This CDR3 has 13 residues. V gave up 4 bases and J gave up 2 bases, with 9 bases separating them. The CDR3 bases are TGTGCCAGCAGCTCCTGGAGGACCTACGAGCAGTACGTC. This encodes CASSSWRTYEQYV.

In this sample, this clonotype turned up many times. This chain links TRBV25-1 with TRBJ1-2; TRBD1 matches at 12 bases. The CDR3 runs 15 residues. The V gene's germline CDR1 is MGHDK and CDR2 SYGVNS. J lost 4 bases, V lost 3 bases, and 3 bases had no gene match. The chain's CDR3 is CASSDGTGGAYGYTF. CDR3 DNA sequence: TGTGCCAGCAGTGATGGGACAGGGGGCGCCTATGGCTACACCTTC.

This clonotype has at least ten counts. The chain recombines TRBV6-4 with TRBJ2-3; the match to TRBD2 covers 12 bases. This CDR3 has 16 amino acids. CDR1 and CDR2 from the germline V gene are MRHNA and SNTAGT. The trim removed 4 bases at V and 2 bases at J, leaving 4 bases unmatched. The CDR3 nucleotides read TGTGCCAGCAGTGCTAGCGGGGGGGATTCCACAGATACGCAGTATTTT. Its translation is CASSASGGDSTDTQYF.

Only a few counts were recorded for this clonotype. The chain has TRBV4-1 and TRBJ2-1; perhaps TRBD2 as D (5 bases). V gave up 6 bases and J gave up 2 bases, with 11 bases separating them. Per the germline V gene, CDR1 is MGHRA and CDR2 is YSYEKL. CDR3 size: 14 residues. This chain's CDR3 is CASRRGSPYNEQFF. The CDR3 DNA reads TGCGCCAGCAGACGGGGTAGCCCCTACAATGAGCAGTTCTTC.

In its sample, this clonotype was seen many times. This chain joins TRBV27 and TRBJ1-2, with 7 bases fitting TRBD1. Germline V gene lookup returns CDR1 MNHEY and CDR2 SMNVEV (reference sequence). The CDR3 runs 16 residues. The J segment lost 2 bases and the V segment lost 6 bases, leaving 12 bases of the junction unmatched. Here the CDR3 reads CASRAPGTASNYGYTF. As DNA, the CDR3 is TGTGCCAGCAGGGCCCCCGGGACAGCTAGCAACTATGGCTACACCTTC.

The sample holds a few counts of this clonotype. V and J are TRBV6-6 and TRBJ1-2; D is uncertain. The CDR3 runs 11 residues. The V end lost 10 bases, the J end lost 1 base, and 7 bases lay between the germline ends. From germline, CDR1 is MNHNY and CDR2 SVGAGI (reference sequence). The CDR3 here is CATEVNYGYTF. CDR3 bases: TGTGCCACTGAAGTTAACTATGGCTACACCTTC.

This clonotype appeared a few times. The chain links TRBV9 to TRBJ2-2, with a possible D match to TRBD1 (5 bases). This CDR3 spans 14 amino acids. CDR1 and CDR2 (germline): SGDLS, YYNGEE. V was pared by 0 bases and J by 7 bases, with 10 bases between. DNA of the CDR3: TGTGCCAGCAGCGTAGGACAGTTCATCGGGGAGCTGTTTTTT. Amino acids: CASSVGQFIGELFF.

The table lists this clonotype with many counts. The V call is TRBV10-3, the J call TRBJ2-3; the D gene is possibly TRBD1 (6 bases). Trimming cost V 6 bases and J 4 bases, with 14 bases left between them. The CDR3 has 14 residues. Germline-derived CDR1 and CDR2 are ENHRY and SYGVKD. Here the CDR3 DNA reads TGTGCCATCAGAACAGGGCTTAGGGCAGATACGCAGTATTTT. It yields the protein CAIRTGLRADTQYF.

This clonotype was seen at least ten times. The rearrangement joins TRBV11-2 to TRBJ2-5; TRBD1 matches at 8 bases. This CDR3 has 15 amino acids. The V segment lost 3 bases and the J segment 5 bases; nucleotides outside the gene matches: 8. Germline CDR1 is SGHAT and CDR2 is FQNNGV. DNA of the CDR3: TGTGCCAGCAGCTTTCCGGGACAGGAAGGGGAGACCCAGTACTTC. Translated: CASSFPGQEGETQYF.

This clonotype was observed many times. The rearrangement joins TRBV11-2 to TRBJ2-7, with 8 positions matching TRBD1. Looked up from germline, CDR1 is SGHAT and CDR2 is FQNNGV. The V and J ends lost 2 bases and 4 bases, in that order; junction bases with no gene match: 4. The CDR3 consists of 14 residues. CDR3 region: CASSLQGAVYEQYF. CDR3 DNA: TGTGCCAGCAGCTTACAGGGGGCAGTTTACGAGCAGTACTTC.

This clonotype has at least ten counts. The V and J genes are TRBV7-9 and TRBJ2-5; D gene ambiguous. This CDR3 comprises 14 residues. V was trimmed by 1 base and J by 5 bases, leaving 11 bases between them. The germline gives CDR1 SEHNR, CDR2 FQNEAQ (reference sequence). The CDR3 nucleotides read TGTGCCAGCAGCTTAGAGATGGACGTGGAGACCCAGTACTTC. Translation: CASSLEMDVETQYF.

This clonotype was counted ten times or more. The chain is built from TRBV10-3 and TRBJ2-7, with D possibly TRBD1 on 6 matching bases. Trimming removed 6 bases at V and 2 bases at J, with 23 bases between. Germline values: CDR1 ENHRY, CDR2 SYGVKD. CDR3 length: 17 amino acids. DNA of the CDR3: TGTGCCATCAGCCCACGGGTTACAGGGAGAGGGACCTACGAGCAGTACGTC. This sequence encodes CAISPRVTGRGTYEQYV.

This clonotype was found a few times. This chain joins TRBV27 and TRBJ1-2; D is unresolved. The CDR3 contains 14 residues. Trimming stripped 0 bases from V and 4 bases from J, with 9 bases between. Germline lookup yields CDR1 MNHEY and CDR2 SMNVEV (reference sequence). CDR3 sequence: CASSLSSFSYGYTF. The DNA for the CDR3 is TGTGCCAGCAGTTTATCGAGTTTTAGCTATGGCTACACCTTC.

This clonotype was seen at least ten times. The V call is TRBV4-1, the J call TRBJ1-2; D gene ambiguous. V lost 1 base to trimming and J lost 0 bases, with 12 bases between them. The germline CDR1 and CDR2 sequences are MGHRA and YSYEKL. The CDR3 runs 16 residues. CDR3: CASSQVRRSTNYGYTF. In DNA form, the CDR3 reads TGCGCCAGCAGCCAAGTTCGACGGTCGACTAACTATGGCTACACCTTC.

This clonotype was detected many times. V is TRBV29-1 and J is TRBJ2-3, with D unclear. The CDR3 loop spans 16 amino acids. With 2 bases removed from V and 0 bases from J, the gap between germline ends came to 15 bases. CDR1 and CDR2 (germline): SQVTM, ANQGSEA. The CDR3 DNA sequence: TGCAGCGTTGAACCTATACTACGGGCCAGCACAGATACGCAGTATTTT. Encoded protein: CSVEPILRASTDTQYF.

This clonotype was recorded many times. The J gene is TRBJ2-5, the V gene TRBV4-1; 7 bases agree with TRBD1. Germline CDR1 reads MGHRA; CDR2 reads YSYEKL. V lost 5 bases to trimming and J lost 1 base; unmatched junction nucleotides: 4. This CDR3 spans 14 amino acids. The CDR3 protein is CASSIRQGQETQYF. The CDR3 DNA reads TGCGCCAGCAGCATCCGACAGGGCCAAGAGACCCAGTACTTC.

The V gene is TRBV4-3, the J gene TRBJ2-7; D not resolved. The germline V gene encodes CDR1 LGHNA and CDR2 YSLEER. V was clipped by 0 bases and J by 4 bases, with 13 bases between them. This CDR3 has 15 amino acids. The CDR3 DNA reads TGCGCCAGCAGCCAAGATCTCGGTAGGGCTTACGAGCAGTACGTC. As protein: CASSQDLGRAYEQYV.

Ten or more counts support this clonotype. V gene TRBV20-1 combines with J gene TRBJ1-1; D is possibly TRBD1 (5 bases). The germline V gene encodes CDR1 DFQATT and CDR2 SNEGSKA (reference sequence). The V gene lost 4 bases and the J gene lost 5 bases, with 14 bases spanning the gap. This CDR3 comprises 13 residues. The CDR3 is CSAKGRVETEAFF. The CDR3 DNA is TGCAGTGCTAAGGGCAGGGTGGAGACTGAAGCTTTCTTT.

In this sample, this clonotype turned up many times. V is TRBV5-1 and J is TRBJ2-2, with 7 nucleotides matching TRBD1. CDR3 length: 13 amino acids. The V gene end was trimmed by 5 bases and the J gene end by 6 bases; junction bases not matched to a gene: 4. Germline CDR1 is SGHRS and CDR2 is YFSETQ. The CDR3 loop reads CASRSDRPGELFF. CDR3 sequence (DNA): TGCGCCAGCAGGTCGGACAGGCCCGGGGAGCTGTTTTTT.